The clone carrying this T cell receptor beta chain was picked up many times. The antigen is not known. TCRdb re-called the 5' RACE reads with MiXCR, one entry per CDR3 protein. There are about 210,000 distinct CDR3 sequences in the sample; 6% to 8.5% occur only once, and approximately 15% lies in the top ten. V lost 5 bases, J lost 1 base, and 17 bases lay in between. This CDR3 contains 16 residues. The record originates from a study of CD8 T cells in ankylosing spondylitis. General study results and limits: In ankylosing spondylitis blood, a motif of roughly 8 highly homologous TCR beta variants appeared characteristic.

Sequencing input: blood, either unsorted or a sorted T cell fraction (not recorded which). The chain joins TRBV12-3 or TRBV12-4 to TRBJ1-1; D perhaps matches TRBD1 (5 bases). This sequence originates from a male donor with ankylosing spondylitis. The CDR3 here is CASSLGGGPGNTEAFF. CDR3 sequence (DNA): TGTGCCAGCAGTCTTGGGGGGGGACCAGGGAACACTGAAGCTTTCTTT.